This is a list of T cell receptor beta chains from one sample in a study of control samples from healthy donors and cancer patients. Data came from immunoSEQ multiplex PCR; TCRdb stores just in-frame clones and leaves some out. The table includes about 140,000 clones, 70% to 90% detected once. The specimen was blood. These receptors all come from a man between 18 and 29 years old in good health. Both conserved end residues are part of each CDR3. A D gene is named only where the DNA matches it firmly.

V: TRBV28
J: TRBJ2-3
D: .
length: 13
CDR3: CALRDPAVDTQYF
DNA: TGTGCCCTCCGGGACCCGGCGGTAGATACGCAGTATTTT

V: TRBV4-3
J: TRBJ1-4
D: .
length: 14
CDR3: CASSQDPGGEKLFF
DNA: TGCGCCAGCAGCCAAGATCCGGGGGGTGAAAAACTGTTTTTT

V: TRBV7-2
J: TRBJ2-2
D: TRBD1
length: 16
CDR3: CASSYYRGRGTGELFF
DNA: TGTGCCAGCAGCTACTACAGGGGGCGAGGCACCGGGGAGCTGTTTTTT

V: TRBV7-3
J: TRBJ2-3
D: .
length: 16
CDR3: CASSPVGPSIGNTQYF
DNA: TGTGCCAGCAGCCCCGTGGGACCTTCTATAGGAAATACGCAGTATTTT

V: TRBV10-3
J: TRBJ1-6
D: .
length: 16
CDR3: CAISESGGGENSPLHF
DNA: TGTGCCATCAGTGAGTCAGGAGGGGGTGAGAATTCACCCCTCCACTTT

V: TRBV5-1
J: TRBJ1-1
D: .
length: 15
CDR3: CASSFSGPSIGEAFF
DNA: TGCGCCAGCAGCTTCTCCGGCCCGTCTATAGGGGAAGCTTTCTTT

V: TRBV27
J: TRBJ1-1
D: .
length: 12
CDR3: CASRGGNTEAFF
DNA: TGTGCCAGCAGGGGGGGGAACACTGAAGCTTTCTTT

V: TRBV2
J: TRBJ1-5
D: .
length: 14
CDR3: CASSPGVPYQPQHF
DNA: TGTGCCAGCTCCCCGGGAGTCCCTTATCAGCCCCAGCATTTT

V: TRBV7-3
J: TRBJ2-7
D: .
length: 15
CDR3: CASSPRAGEAHEQYF
DNA: TGTGCCAGCAGCCCCAGGGCAGGGGAGGCCCACGAGCAGTACTTC

V: TRBV28
J: TRBJ2-7
D: .
length: 12
CDR3: CASTRSYYEQYF
DNA: TGTGCCAGCACGCGCAGCTACTACGAGCAGTACTTC

V: TRBV5-1
J: TRBJ1-1
D: .
length: 14
CDR3: CASSLYQMNTEAFF
DNA: TGCGCCAGCAGCTTGTATCAGATGAACACTGAAGCTTTCTTT

V: TRBV3-1/TRBV3-2
J: TRBJ1-4
D: .
length: 16
CDR3: CASSPRSRTGEGKLFF
DNA: TGTGCCAGCAGCCCTAGGTCGAGGACCGGGGAGGGAAAACTGTTTTTT

V: TRBV28
J: TRBJ1-4
D: TRBD1
length: 15
CDR3: CASSFRQGGREKLFF
DNA: TGTGCCAGCAGTTTCCGGCAGGGGGGTCGCGAAAAACTGTTTTTT

V: TRBV7-7
J: TRBJ2-6
D: .
length: 15
CDR3: CASSPVGGGANVLTF
DNA: TGTGCCAGCAGCCCCGTGGGGGGTGGGGCCAACGTCCTGACTTTC

V: TRBV21-1
J: TRBJ2-7
D: .
length: 13
CDR3: CASPGLAFYEQYF
DNA: TGTGCCAGCCCGGGACTAGCCTTTTACGAGCAGTACTTC

V: TRBV18
J: TRBJ1-3
D: .
length: 15
CDR3: CASSPLQDKGNTIYF
DNA: TGTGCCAGCTCACCGCTCCAGGACAAGGGAAACACCATATATTTT

V: TRBV7-8
J: TRBJ1-6
D: .
length: 16
CDR3: CASSFWTVEDNSPLHF
DNA: TGTGCCAGCAGCTTTTGGACGGTCGAAGATAATTCACCCCTCCACTTT

V: TRBV7-2
J: TRBJ2-1
D: TRBD1
length: 15
CDR3: CASSPDRVPYNEQFF
DNA: TGTGCCAGCAGCCCGGACAGGGTCCCCTACAATGAGCAGTTCTTC

V: TRBV7-8
J: TRBJ1-5
D: .
length: 16
CDR3: CASSLEPGYSNQPQHF
DNA: TGTGCCAGCAGCTTAGAGCCAGGGTATAGCAATCAGCCCCAGCATTTT

V: TRBV29-1
J: TRBJ2-3
D: .
length: 16
CDR3: CSVEDRSRGQTDTQYF
DNA: TGCAGCGTTGAAGATAGATCCCGGGGGCAGACAGATACGCAGTATTTT

V: TRBV2
J: TRBJ2-3
D: .
length: 14
CDR3: CASISGLSTDTQYF
DNA: TGTGCCAGCATCTCGGGCCTCAGCACAGATACGCAGTATTTT

V: TRBV27
J: TRBJ1-5
D: .
length: 16
CDR3: CASRHLLGGSNQPQHF
DNA: TGTGCCAGCAGACACTTATTGGGGGGAAGCAATCAGCCCCAGCATTTT